A selection of T cell receptor beta chains follows, all from one sample in a study of T cell changes during pregnancy in multiple sclerosis. Profiled with immunoSEQ multiplex PCR; TCRdb holds only in-frame clones, not every one. The sample contains 65,000 to 90,000 clones, roughly nine tenths of which appear only once. The input for sequencing was PBMCs, taken in the first trimester of pregnancy. These TCRs come from a female donor in good health, serving as a control in a pregnancy study. Some clones in this sample may be carry-over from other donors' samples. Both conserved end residues are part of each CDR3. The D gene is left open where the match is weak. Only some rows state a clone size, as once, few, many or a class for expanded clones.

V	D	J	size	DNA	CDR3
TRBV6-4	-	TRBJ1-1	few	TGTGCCAGCAGTGAAACGGTTGAGGACACTGAAGCTTTCTTT	CASSETVEDTEAFF
TRBV11-2	-	TRBJ1-1	-	TGTGCCAGCAGCTTAGGGACTGGGGCTTTCTTT	CASSLGTGAFF
TRBV2	-	TRBJ1-6	-	TGTGCCAGCAACGGGGTTTCACCCCTCCACTTT	CASNGVSPLHF
TRBV11-3	-	TRBJ2-7	-	TGTGCCAGCAGCTTAGAGGGGCTGGGGGAGCAGTACTTC	CASSLEGLGEQYF
TRBV5-6	-	TRBJ1-2	-	TGTGCCAGCAGCCCCTGGTCAGGGGGCTACACCTTC	CASSPWSGGYTF
TRBV11-3	TRBD2	TRBJ2-3	-	TGTGCCAGCAGCTTAGCGGGGGGGCTCGGAGATACGCAGTATTTT	CASSLAGGLGDTQYF
TRBV6-4	TRBD2	TRBJ2-1	-	TGTGCCAGCAGTGTCAAAGCGGGATCCTACAATGAGCAGTTCTTC	CASSVKAGSYNEQFF
TRBV14	-	TRBJ1-1	-	TGTGCCAGCAGCGCTACACGGGATGAAGCTTTCTTT	CASSATRDEAFF
TRBV2	TRBD2	TRBJ2-5	-	TGTGCCAGCAGAGTAGCGGGGGGGTTGGGAGAGACCCAGTACTTC	CASRVAGGLGETQYF
TRBV28	TRBD1	TRBJ1-3	-	TGTGCCAGCAGTCAGTGGACAGGGGGTGGAAACACCATATATTTT	CASSQWTGGGNTIYF
TRBV11-2	-	TRBJ1-2	-	TGTGCCAGCAGCTTAACAGGACAGTTTAAAGGCTACACCTTC	CASSLTGQFKGYTF
TRBV7-9	-	TRBJ1-1	-	TGTGCCAGCAGCTGGGACACAGCTGAAGCTTTCTTT	CASSWDTAEAFF
TRBV25-1	TRBD1	TRBJ1-3	-	TGTGCCAGCAGTAAGACAGGGCGAAACACCATATATTTT	CASSKTGRNTIYF
TRBV5-1	TRBD2	TRBJ2-1	once	TGCGCCAGCAGCCCCGGACTAGCTCCTCACCAGGAGCAGTTCTTC	CASSPGLAPHQEQFF
TRBV2	TRBD1	TRBJ2-2	-	TGTGCCAGCAGAAGCGGCATAGGGGGCGGGAACACCGGGGAGCTGTTTTTT	CASRSGIGGGNTGELFF
TRBV6-5	TRBD1	TRBJ1-2	once	TGTGCCAGCAGCCGGGACAGGGGGTTCTATGGCTACACCTTC	CASSRDRGFYGYTF
TRBV4-3	-	TRBJ2-1	-	TGCGCCAGCAGCCAGGTCTTTAGCGGACTCTCCTACAATGAGCAGTTCTTC	CASSQVFSGLSYNEQFF
TRBV5-1	TRBD2	TRBJ2-7	-	TGCGCCAGCAGCTTGGAAACCAGCGGGGGGGCGAGGCAGTACTTC	CASSLETSGGARQYF
TRBV30	TRBD1	TRBJ1-6	-	TGTGCCTGGAGTGGACAGGGGTTAAGTCCCCTCCACTTT	CAWSGQGLSPLHF
TRBV9	-	TRBJ2-2	-	TGTGCCAGCAGCGTAGAAGGGGCAGGCATCACCGGGGAGCTGTTTTTT	CASSVEGAGITGELFF
TRBV7-9	-	TRBJ2-1	-	TGTGCCAGCAGCTTCACACAGGGGGCGGGGGGCAATGAGCAGTTCTTC	CASSFTQGAGGNEQFF
TRBV7-9	-	TRBJ1-3	-	TGTGCCAGCAGCCCAACAGGGCTCTCTGGAAACACCATATATTTT	CASSPTGLSGNTIYF
TRBV6-6	TRBD1	TRBJ1-1	-	TGTGCCAGCAAAAGCCGGGACAGCCCCTCGGGGACTGAAGCTTTCTTT	CASKSRDSPSGTEAFF
TRBV9	-	TRBJ2-1	-	TGTGCCAGCAGCGTAGATAGCAACAATGAGCAGTTCTTC	CASSVDSNNEQFF
TRBV10-3	-	TRBJ1-1	-	TGTGCCATCAGAAATATAGGACAGAACACTGAAGCTTTCTTT	CAIRNIGQNTEAFF
TRBV6-5	TRBD1	TRBJ2-2	-	TGTGCCAGCAGAGACAGGGAGAACACCGGGGAGCTGTTTTTT	CASRDRENTGELFF
TRBV29-1	-	TRBJ2-3	-	TGCAGCGTTGAATGGACTGCCTCAGATACGCAGTATTTT	CSVEWTASDTQYF
TRBV20-1	-	TRBJ2-7	medium-sized	TGCAGTGCTAGAGACAACTACGAGCAGTACTTC	CSARDNYEQYF
TRBV27	-	TRBJ1-4	-	TGTGCCAGCAGTTTATTGAGGGAGGAGGGCGCTAATGAAAAACTGTTTTTT	CASSLLREEGANEKLFF
TRBV28	-	TRBJ1-1	-	TGTGCCAGCAGTCCCCTGAATGGAGGGAACACTGAAGCTTTCTTT	CASSPLNGGNTEAFF
TRBV5-1	-	TRBJ2-1	-	TGCGCCAGCAGCTTGGGAACGGGAGATGACAATGAGCAGTTCTTC	CASSLGTGDDNEQFF
TRBV5-1	-	TRBJ2-7	-	TGCGCCAGCAGCTTGGGGAACAGGGAAGCCTACGAGCAGTACTTC	CASSLGNREAYEQYF
TRBV4-1	TRBD1	TRBJ2-5	-	TGCGCCAGCAGCCGACAGGGAAAAGAGACCCAGTACTTC	CASSRQGKETQYF
TRBV10-3	TRBD2	TRBJ2-1	-	TGTGCCATCAGTGACGGCCAGGGAGGGAATGAGCAGTTCTTC	CAISDGQGGNEQFF
TRBV5-3	TRBD1	TRBJ2-1	-	TGTGCCAGAAGCTTGGGGGGGACAGACTACAATGAGCAGTTCTTC	CARSLGGTDYNEQFF
TRBV5-1	-	TRBJ2-1	-	TGCGCCAGCAGCCCGGACAACAACAATGAGCAGTTCTTC	CASSPDNNNEQFF
TRBV7-9	-	TRBJ2-7	-	TGTGCCAGCAGCTTTAGGGGCTACGAGCAGTACTTC	CASSFRGYEQYF
TRBV19	TRBD1	TRBJ1-4	-	TGTGCCAGTAGTACCCGGGACAGTCGTAATGAAAAACTGTTTTTT	CASSTRDSRNEKLFF
TRBV5-1	TRBD1	TRBJ2-7	-	TGCGCCAGCAGCTCGAAACAGGGGGTTTACTACGAGCAGTACTTC	CASSSKQGVYYEQYF
TRBV19	TRBD2	TRBJ2-3	-	TGTGCCAGTAGTATTCTTAGCGGGAGGGCCGATTCAGATACGCAGTATTTT	CASSILSGRADSDTQYF
TRBV4-1	TRBD1	TRBJ1-1	-	TGCGCCAGCAGCCAAGAACCTAGGACAGGGGGCTCAAGCGGTGAAGCTTTCTTT	CASSQEPRTGGSSGEAFF
TRBV7-6	TRBD2	TRBJ2-2	-	TGTGCCAGCAGCTCCCTAGCGGGAAACACCGGGGAGCTGTTTTTT	CASSSLAGNTGELFF
TRBV27	TRBD2	TRBJ2-2	once	TGTGCCAGCAGCCTAGCGGGGGGACTTGGCGGGGAGCTGTTTTTT	CASSLAGGLGGELFF
TRBV30	TRBD1	TRBJ2-7	-	TGTGCCTGCCTCGCCCGGACAGGCGCCCCGGGGGAGCAGTACTTC	CACLARTGAPGEQYF
TRBV19	-	TRBJ2-5	-	TGTGCCAGTAGTATAGAGGGTCGGGGAGAGACCCAGTACTTC	CASSIEGRGETQYF
TRBV19	TRBD1	TRBJ1-5	-	TGTGCCAGTAACGACAGGGGCAATCAGCCCCAGCATTTT	CASNDRGNQPQHF
TRBV6-1	TRBD1	TRBJ1-1	-	TGTGCCAGCAGTGGGCCCTTGGACAGGGGGGAAGCTTTCTTT	CASSGPLDRGEAFF
TRBV5-8	TRBD2	TRBJ2-3	-	TGCCTAACGGGGGGAGATGGGGATACGCAGTATTTT	CLTGGDGDTQYF
TRBV7-2	-	TRBJ2-7	-	TGTGCCAGCAGCCTCGACACCTACTACGAGCAGTACTTC	CASSLDTYYEQYF
TRBV4-1	TRBD2	TRBJ2-7	-	TGCGCCAGCAGCCAAGACCCAGGACTAGCGGGCCACTACGAGCAGTACTTC	CASSQDPGLAGHYEQYF